This TCR beta chain was captured in a study of CD8 T cells in Susac syndrome. Study-level background: Of the sequenced Susac syndrome patients, over 5 had active disease and about 8 were in remission.

As concerns this clonotype: Its specificity is not known.

Reverse transcription of roughly 0.5 to 1 ug RNA used random hexamers. An immunoSEQ multiplex PCR generated amplified TCR beta CDR3 products spanning 54 Vbeta and 13 Jbeta. MiXCR was run by TCRdb on the immunoSEQ multiplex PCR reads, yielding one entry per CDR3 protein. The sample yields tens of thousands of distinct CDR3 sequences, 90% to 97% seen once. Study conclusions and caveats: In Susac syndrome, CD8+ expansion was highest in TEMRA and active disease.

This TCR was recovered from a human donor with Susac syndrome. The specimen sequenced was CD8+ T cells from PBMCs.

CDR3 sequence (DNA): TGTGCCACCAGCAGCCTCGGGAGTGGAAATGAAAAACTGTTTTTT. Its protein is CATSSLGSGNEKLFF. The V gene is TRBV15, the J gene TRBJ1-4; no definite D call. The germline CDR1 and CDR2 sequences are LNHNV and YYDKDF (reference sequence). This CDR3 region has 15 residues. V lost 3 bases, J lost 5 bases, and 13 bases lay in between.